Sequencing of this TCR beta chain was carried out in a study of early T cells in non-severe SARS-CoV-2 infection. Study in general: Sequencing input comprised bulk RNA from unsorted whole blood; chain pairing was not available. Study results and caveats: Matching against VDJdb likely underestimated virus-specific expansions, favoring anti-spike CD8.

Ten or more counts support this clonotype. Its antigen is unknown. The germline V gene has CDR1 SEHNR and CDR2 FQNEAQ (reference sequence). The junction had 7 bases not matched to a gene; V was cut back by 1 base and J by 6 bases. There are 16 residues in the CDR3. The TCR library protocol was used to attach unique molecular identifiers. These identifiers were attached to individual cDNA molecules. TCRdb redid the calling of the 5' RACE reads with MiXCR, one entry per CDR3 protein. The sample carries approximately 41,000 distinct CDR3 sequences, over 3.5% recorded once. The chain is built from TRBV7-9 and TRBJ2-5; TRBD1 matches 11 bases. Sample: whole blood. The TCR was taken from an adult who was a healthcare worker with PCR-confirmed SARS-CoV-2 infection or an uninfected control (not recorded which). The CDR3: CASSLGSGTGGQTQYF. In DNA form, the CDR3 reads TGTGCCAGCAGCTTAGGCTCCGGGACAGGGGGGCAGACCCAGTACTTC.